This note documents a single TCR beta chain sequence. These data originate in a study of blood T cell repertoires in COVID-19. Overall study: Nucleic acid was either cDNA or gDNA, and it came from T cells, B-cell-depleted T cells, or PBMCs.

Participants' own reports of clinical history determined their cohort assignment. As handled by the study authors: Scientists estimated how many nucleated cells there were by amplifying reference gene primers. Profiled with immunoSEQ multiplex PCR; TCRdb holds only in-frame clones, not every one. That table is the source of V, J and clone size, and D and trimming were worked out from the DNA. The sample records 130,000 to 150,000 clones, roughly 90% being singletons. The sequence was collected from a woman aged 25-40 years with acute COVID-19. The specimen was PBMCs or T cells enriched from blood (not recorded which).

The CDR3 here is CANQGLADNEQFF. CDR3 nucleotide sequence: TGTGCCAATCAAGGACTAGCGGACAATGAGCAGTTCTTC. The chain combines TRBV27 with TRBJ2-1; 10 nucleotides line up with TRBD2. This CDR3 has 13 residues. V trimming: 10 bases; J trimming: 5 bases; junction bases outside the gene matches: 5. Germline CDR1 reads MNHEY; CDR2 reads SMNVEV (reference sequence).